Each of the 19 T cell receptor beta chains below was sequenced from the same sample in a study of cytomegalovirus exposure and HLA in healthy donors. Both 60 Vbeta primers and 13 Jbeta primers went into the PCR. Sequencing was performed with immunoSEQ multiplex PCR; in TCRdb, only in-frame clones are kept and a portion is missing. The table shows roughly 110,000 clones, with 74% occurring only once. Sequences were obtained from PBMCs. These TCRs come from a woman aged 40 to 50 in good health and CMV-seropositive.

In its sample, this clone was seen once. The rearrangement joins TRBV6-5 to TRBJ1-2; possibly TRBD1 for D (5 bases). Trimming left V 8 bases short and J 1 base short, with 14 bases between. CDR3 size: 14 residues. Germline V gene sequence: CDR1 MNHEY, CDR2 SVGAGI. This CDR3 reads CASGQGSLNYGYTF. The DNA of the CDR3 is TGTGCCAGCGGTCAGGGAAGCCTTAACTATGGCTACACCTTC.

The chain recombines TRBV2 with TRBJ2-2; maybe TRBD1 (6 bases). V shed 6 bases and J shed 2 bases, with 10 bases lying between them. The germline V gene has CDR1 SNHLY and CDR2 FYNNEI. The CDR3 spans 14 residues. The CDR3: CASRAQGNTGELFF. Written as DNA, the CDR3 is TGTGCCAGCAGAGCACAGGGAAACACCGGGGAGCTGTTTTTT.

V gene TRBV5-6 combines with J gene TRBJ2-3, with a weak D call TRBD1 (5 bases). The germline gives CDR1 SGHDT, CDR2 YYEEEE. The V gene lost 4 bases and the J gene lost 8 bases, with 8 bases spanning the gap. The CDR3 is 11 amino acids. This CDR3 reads CASSRQGTQYF. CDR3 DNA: TGTGCCAGCAGCCGCCAGGGTACGCAGTATTTT.

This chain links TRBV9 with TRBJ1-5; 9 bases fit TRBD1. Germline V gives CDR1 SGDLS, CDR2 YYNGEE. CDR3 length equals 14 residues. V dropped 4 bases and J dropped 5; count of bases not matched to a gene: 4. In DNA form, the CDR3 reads TGTGCCAGCAGCCAGGGACAGGGAGATCAGCCCCAGCATTTT. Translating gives CASSQGQGDQPQHF. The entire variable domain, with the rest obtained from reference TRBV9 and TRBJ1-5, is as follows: DSGVTQTPKHLITATGQRVTLRCSPRSGDLSVYWYQQSLDQGLQFLIQYYNGEERAKGNILERFSAQQFPDLHSELNLSSLELGDSALYFCASSQGQGDQPQHFGDGTRLSIL.

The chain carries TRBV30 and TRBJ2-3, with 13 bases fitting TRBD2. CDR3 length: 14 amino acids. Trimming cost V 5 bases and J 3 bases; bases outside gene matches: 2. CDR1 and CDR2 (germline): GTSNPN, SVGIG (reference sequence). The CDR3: CAWGTSGATDTQYF. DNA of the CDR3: TGTGCCTGGGGGACTAGCGGGGCGACAGATACGCAGTATTTT.

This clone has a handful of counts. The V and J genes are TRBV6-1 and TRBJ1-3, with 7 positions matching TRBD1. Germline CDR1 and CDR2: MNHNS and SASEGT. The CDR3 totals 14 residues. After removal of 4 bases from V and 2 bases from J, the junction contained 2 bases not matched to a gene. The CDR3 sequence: CASSAQGTGNTIYF. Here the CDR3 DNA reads TGTGCCAGCAGTGCACAGGGGACTGGAAACACCATATATTTT.

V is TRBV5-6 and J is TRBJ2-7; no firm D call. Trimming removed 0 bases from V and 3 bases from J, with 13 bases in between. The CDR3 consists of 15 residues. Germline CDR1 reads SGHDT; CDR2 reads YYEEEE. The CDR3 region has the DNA TGTGCCAGCAGCTTGGGCGCGGCTTCATACTACGAGCAGTACTTC. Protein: CASSLGAASYYEQYF.

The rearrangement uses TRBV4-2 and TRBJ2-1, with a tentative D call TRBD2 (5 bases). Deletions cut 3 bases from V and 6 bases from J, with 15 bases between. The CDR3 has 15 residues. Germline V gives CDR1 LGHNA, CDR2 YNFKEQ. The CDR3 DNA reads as TGTGCCAGCAGCCAGGACTCTCTTTCCAGCAATGAGCAGTTCTTC. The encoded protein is CASSQDSLSSNEQFF.

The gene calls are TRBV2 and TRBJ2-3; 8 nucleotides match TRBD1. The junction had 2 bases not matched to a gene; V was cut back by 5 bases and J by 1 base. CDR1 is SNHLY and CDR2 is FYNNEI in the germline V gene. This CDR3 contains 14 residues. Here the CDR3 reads CASSKTGGTDTQYF. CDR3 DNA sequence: TGTGCCAGCAGTAAGACAGGGGGCACAGATACGCAGTATTTT.

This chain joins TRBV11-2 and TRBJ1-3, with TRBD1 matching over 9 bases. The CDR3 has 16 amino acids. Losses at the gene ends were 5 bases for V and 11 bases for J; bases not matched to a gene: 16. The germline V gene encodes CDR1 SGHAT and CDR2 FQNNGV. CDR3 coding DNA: TGTGCCAGCAGCCTGATGATAGGACAGGGGACCCTCCCCATATATTTT. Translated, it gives CASSLMIGQGTLPIYF.

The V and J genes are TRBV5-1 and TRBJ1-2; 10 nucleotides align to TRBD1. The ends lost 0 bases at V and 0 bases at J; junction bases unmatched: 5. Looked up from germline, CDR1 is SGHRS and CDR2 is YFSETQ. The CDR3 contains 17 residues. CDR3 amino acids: CASSLGQGAFSNYGYTF. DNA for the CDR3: TGCGCCAGCAGCTTGGGACAGGGGGCCTTTTCTAACTATGGCTACACCTTC.

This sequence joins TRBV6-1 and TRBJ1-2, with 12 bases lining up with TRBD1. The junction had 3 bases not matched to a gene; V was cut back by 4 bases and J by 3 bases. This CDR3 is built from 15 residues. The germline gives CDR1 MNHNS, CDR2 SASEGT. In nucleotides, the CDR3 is TGTGCCAGCAGTGTCGGGACAGGGGGCGACTATGGCTACACCTTC. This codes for CASSVGTGGDYGYTF.

The CDR3 loop reads CASSAGSGARLTDTQYF. CDR3 DNA sequence: TGTGCCAGCAGCGCAGGTTCAGGGGCGCGTTTGACAGATACGCAGTATTTT. The rearrangement links TRBV7-9 to TRBJ2-3; a possible D gene is TRBD1 (6 bases). Deletions cut 5 bases from V and 3 bases from J, with 21 bases between. This CDR3 comprises 17 residues. The germline V gene has CDR1 SEHNR and CDR2 FQNEAQ (reference sequence). The entire variable domain, with the rest obtained from reference TRBV7-9 and TRBJ2-3, is as follows: DTGVSQNPRHKITKRGQNVTFRCDPISEHNRLYWYRQTLGQGPEFLTYFQNEAQLEKSRLLSDRFSAERPKGSFSTLEIQRTEQGDSAMYLCASSAGSGARLTDTQYFGPGTRLTVL.

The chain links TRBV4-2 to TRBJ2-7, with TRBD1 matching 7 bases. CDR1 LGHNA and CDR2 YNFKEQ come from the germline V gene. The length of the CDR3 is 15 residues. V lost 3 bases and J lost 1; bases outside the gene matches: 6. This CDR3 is CASSHGTGASYEQYF. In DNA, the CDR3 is TGTGCCAGCAGCCATGGCACAGGGGCATCCTACGAGCAGTACTTC.

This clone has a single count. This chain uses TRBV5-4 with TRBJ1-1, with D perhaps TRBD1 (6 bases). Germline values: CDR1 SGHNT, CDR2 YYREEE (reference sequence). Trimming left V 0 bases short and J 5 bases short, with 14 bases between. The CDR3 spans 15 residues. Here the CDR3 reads CASSLATQGGTEAFF. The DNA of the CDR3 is TGTGCCAGCAGCTTGGCCACACAGGGTGGGACTGAAGCTTTCTTT.

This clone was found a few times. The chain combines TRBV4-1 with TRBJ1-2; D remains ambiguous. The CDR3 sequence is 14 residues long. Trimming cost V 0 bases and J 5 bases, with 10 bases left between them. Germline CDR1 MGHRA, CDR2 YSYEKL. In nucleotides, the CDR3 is TGCGCCAGCAGCCAAGATTTTGCGGGTTATGGCTACACCTTC. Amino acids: CASSQDFAGYGYTF.

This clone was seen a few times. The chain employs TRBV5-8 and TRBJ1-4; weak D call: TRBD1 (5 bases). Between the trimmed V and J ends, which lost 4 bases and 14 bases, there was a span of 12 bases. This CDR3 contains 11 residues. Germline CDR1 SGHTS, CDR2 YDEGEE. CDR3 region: CASSPWTQLFF. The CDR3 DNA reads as TGTGCCAGCAGCCCGTGGACACAGCTGTTTTTT.

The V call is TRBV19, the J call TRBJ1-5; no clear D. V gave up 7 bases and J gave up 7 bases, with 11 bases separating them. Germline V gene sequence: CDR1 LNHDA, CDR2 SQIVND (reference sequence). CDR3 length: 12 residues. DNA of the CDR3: TGTGCCAGTACCGACACCGGCCAGCCCCAGCATTTT. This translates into CASTDTGQPQHF.

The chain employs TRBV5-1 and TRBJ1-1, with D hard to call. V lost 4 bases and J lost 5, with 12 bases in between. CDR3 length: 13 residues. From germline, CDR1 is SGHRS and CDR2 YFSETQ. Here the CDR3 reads CASSEGLGTEAFF. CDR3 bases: TGCGCCAGCAGCGAGGGTTTGGGGACTGAAGCTTTCTTT.